Each of the 29 T cell receptor beta chains below was sequenced from the same sample in a study of identical twins. TCRdb independently ran MiXCR on the 5' RACE reads; one entry per CDR3 protein. Counted here are around 690,000 distinct CDR3 sequences, around 20% occurring once; the ten biggest clones make up roughly 4%. The same sample was also studied in work on T cells expressing NK-cell markers.

Sequencing was done on a sample of PBMCs. All receptors come from a woman aged 18 to 35 in good health.

There are a few counts of this clonotype. The chain couples TRBV12-3 or TRBV12-4 to TRBJ2-3, with TRBD2 as a possible D gene (5 bases). The length of the CDR3 is 16 residues. Trimming shortened V by 3 bases and J by 4 bases, and 17 bases separated the two germline ends. The CDR3 DNA follows: TGTGCCAGCAGTTTGGGCGAGCGGAGCCCCCCAGATACGCAGTATTTT. Protein sequence: CASSLGERSPPDTQYF.

This clonotype was seen a few times. The chain links TRBV12-3 or TRBV12-4 to TRBJ2-1, with 7 bases lining up with TRBD2. This CDR3 is 14 amino acids long. Trimming at V came to 6 bases and at J to 6 bases, leaving 8 bases not matched to a gene. The CDR3 DNA follows: TGTGCCAGCAGCCCGCGGGACTACTTCAATGAGCAGTTCTTC. It codes for CASSPRDYFNEQFF.

The sample holds many counts of this clonotype. The CDR3 nucleotides read TGTGCCAGCAGCACTACGACAGGGGATCGGCAGTACTTC. Translation gives CASSTTTGDRQYF. The V and J genes are TRBV7-3 and TRBJ2-7; TRBD1 aligns across 8 bases. This CDR3 contains 13 residues. Trimming cost V 5 bases and J 9 bases; bases outside gene matches: 9. The V gene's germline CDR1 is SGHTA and CDR2 FQGTGA.

This rearrangement joins TRBV9 to TRBJ2-3; TRBD2 is a possible D gene (6 bases). CDR3 length: 14 amino acids. The germline CDR1 and CDR2 sequences are SGDLS and YYNGEE. Deletions cut 3 bases from V and 0 bases from J, with 8 bases between. The CDR3 sequence is CASSEGLSTDTQYF. The CDR3 bases are TGTGCCAGCAGCGAGGGACTGAGCACAGATACGCAGTATTTT.

The gene calls are TRBV7-8 and TRBJ2-2; D is perhaps TRBD1 or TRBD2 (6 bases each). Trimming stripped 0 bases from V and 0 bases from J, with 14 bases between. Germline V gene data show CDR1 as SGHVS and CDR2 as FQNEAQ. The CDR3 contains 18 residues. The CDR3 protein is CASSLARGGPPNTGELFF. The CDR3 bases are TGTGCCAGCAGCTTAGCGCGAGGGGGGCCTCCGAACACCGGGGAGCTGTTTTTT.

The CDR3 protein is CASSYRVNQPQHF. The CDR3 DNA reads TGTGCCAGCAGTTACAGGGTCAATCAGCCCCAGCATTTT. V usage is TRBV6-2 or TRBV6-3 and J usage is TRBJ1-5; D is uncertain. CDR1 is MNHEY, CDR2 SVGEGT, per germline. The CDR3 has 13 residues. Between the trimmed V and J ends, which lost 2 bases and 3 bases, there was a span of 5 bases.

This clonotype was counted between two and nine times. The chain couples TRBV4-3 to TRBJ2-2; possible D gene TRBD1, 6 bases. Trimming pared 4 bases from V and 7 bases from J, leaving 16 bases between. The CDR3 is 15 amino acids. From germline, CDR1 is LGHNA and CDR2 YSLEER. The CDR3 region has the DNA TGCGCCAGCAGCCCTCGCGTGGGGGCGGGCGGGGAGCTGTTTTTT. Translating gives CASSPRVGAGGELFF.

This clonotype was seen only a few times. This sequence joins TRBV25-1 and TRBJ1-6, with D tentatively TRBD1 (5 bases). V was cut by 1 base and J by 8 bases, with 12 bases left in between. CDR1 is MGHDK, CDR2 SYGVNS, per germline. The CDR3 covers 15 residues. The CDR3 nucleotides are TGTGCCAGCAGTGAATTTGCCAGGGTTGATTCACCCCTCCACTTT. Protein: CASSEFARVDSPLHF.

This clonotype was counted between two and nine times. The rearrangement uses TRBV20-1 and TRBJ2-2, with TRBD2 identical over 10 bases. V was pared by 7 bases and J by 6 bases, with 5 bases of the junction left unmatched. The CDR3 extends over 13 amino acids. From germline, CDR1 is DFQATT and CDR2 SNEGSKA (reference sequence). The CDR3 reads CSVELAGSGELFF. CDR3 DNA: TGCAGTGTCGAACTAGCGGGGTCCGGGGAGCTGTTTTTT.

This clonotype was seen many times. The gene calls are TRBV5-1 and TRBJ1-4; D uncertain. Germline V gene sequence: CDR1 SGHRS, CDR2 YFSETQ. With 4 bases removed from V and 0 bases from J, the gap between germline ends came to 16 bases. The CDR3 runs 17 residues. CDR3 loop: CASSLVPPDTTNEKLFF. The CDR3 DNA is TGCGCCAGCAGCCTGGTCCCACCTGATACAACTAATGAAAAACTGTTTTTT.

This clonotype was counted between two and nine times. This rearrangement joins TRBV25-1 to TRBJ1-3, with a tentative D call TRBD1 (6 bases). V was trimmed by 6 bases and J by 0 bases, leaving 12 bases between them. This CDR3 comprises 15 residues. The V gene's germline CDR1 is MGHDK and CDR2 SYGVNS. The CDR3: CASRGHPTSGNTIYF. The CDR3 DNA is TGTGCCAGCAGGGGACATCCGACCTCTGGAAACACCATATATTTT.

In its sample, this clonotype was seen a few times. The V gene is TRBV20-1, the J gene TRBJ2-7; TRBD2 is a possible D gene (6 bases). This CDR3 is built from 12 residues. The V end was cut by 5 bases, the J end by 6 bases, with 14 bases between. Per the germline V gene, CDR1 is DFQATT and CDR2 is SNEGSKA (reference sequence). The CDR3 loop reads CSAHDAGSEQYF. Written as DNA, the CDR3 is TGCAGTGCTCACGACGCCGGGAGCGAGCAGTACTTC.

The gene calls are TRBV24-1 and TRBJ2-1; D gene uncertain. Per germline, CDR1 KGHDR and CDR2 SFDVKD. The CDR3 sequence is 11 residues long. V lost 11 bases and J 4 bases, leaving 8 bases between the germline ends. The DNA for the CDR3 is TGTGCCATTGCCACATACAATGAGCAGTTCTTC. Amino acid sequence: CAIATYNEQFF.

This clonotype was seen a few times. V usage is TRBV6-1 and J usage is TRBJ1-2; a possible D gene is TRBD1 (6 bases). CDR1 MNHNS and CDR2 SASEGT come from the germline V gene. The CDR3 runs 14 residues. The ends were cut back, 5 bases at V and 8 bases at J, with 18 bases in the middle. CDR3 protein: CASSPDRPGRGYTF. The CDR3 DNA reads as TGTGCCAGCAGTCCAGACAGGCCTGGTAGGGGCTACACCTTC.

The table lists this clonotype with a few counts. This chain links TRBV5-1 with TRBJ1-2, with TRBD1 matching over 7 bases. The trim removed 4 bases at V and 6 bases at J, leaving 12 bases unmatched. The CDR3 is 15 amino acids. CDR1 is SGHRS, CDR2 YFSETQ, per germline. CDR3 residues: CASSIFPGQRDGYTF. Here the CDR3 DNA reads TGCGCCAGCAGCATATTCCCGGGACAGAGGGATGGCTACACCTTC. The full variable domain, its missing parts supplied by reference TRBV5-1 and TRBJ1-2, is KAGVTQTPRYLIKTRGQQVTLSCSPISGHRSVSWYQQTPGQGLQFLFEYFSETQRNKGNFPGRFSGRQFSNSRSEMNVSTLELGDSALYLCASSIFPGQRDGYTFGSGTRLTVV.

This clonotype was recorded a few times. The rearrangement uses TRBV4-3 and TRBJ2-1, with D tentatively TRBD2 (5 bases). Germline CDR1 is LGHNA and CDR2 is YSLEER. The V gene lost 4 bases and the J gene lost 6 bases, with 10 bases spanning the gap. CDR3 length: 13 amino acids. The CDR3 spells CASSPDYFNEQFF. CDR3 nucleotides: TGCGCCAGCAGCCCCGACTATTTCAATGAGCAGTTCTTC.

The J gene is TRBJ2-1, the V gene TRBV7-2; D gene uncertain. The germline gives CDR1 SGHTA, CDR2 FQGNSA. The CDR3 loop spans 15 amino acids. The V end was cut by 1 base, the J end by 2 bases, with 9 bases between. CDR3 in amino acids: CASSLGPGPYNEQFF. The CDR3 region has the DNA TGTGCCAGCAGCTTAGGGCCAGGCCCCTACAATGAGCAGTTCTTC.

This clonotype turned up a few times. V gene TRBV2 combines with J gene TRBJ2-2; 9 nucleotides align to TRBD2. V lost 11 bases, J lost 2 bases, and 21 bases stayed unmatched. Germline CDR1 and CDR2: SNHLY and FYNNEI. The CDR3 spans 19 residues. Here the CDR3 reads CAFSFWGLHSGGNTGELFF. In nucleotides, the CDR3 is TGTGCCTTCAGTTTCTGGGGTCTCCATAGCGGGGGCAACACCGGGGAGCTGTTTTTT.

This clonotype was recorded many times. J is TRBJ2-1 and V is TRBV6-1; weak D call: TRBD2 (6 bases). The CDR3 loop spans 13 amino acids. Germline lookup yields CDR1 MNHNS and CDR2 SASEGT. The V gene lost 5 bases and the J gene lost 7 bases, with 12 bases spanning the gap. CDR3 sequence (DNA): TGTGCCAGCAGTCGGGGGTCCTTAAATGAGCAGTTCTTC. Encoded protein: CASSRGSLNEQFF.

This clonotype has more than one count but fewer than ten. V gene TRBV27 combines with J gene TRBJ2-1, with no clear D. This CDR3 is 14 amino acids long. Per germline, CDR1 MNHEY and CDR2 SMNVEV (reference sequence). The V end lost 7 bases, the J end lost 5 bases, and 15 bases lay between the germline ends. The CDR3 DNA sequence: TGTGCCAGCAACTTCAGGCCAGATGACAATGAGCAGTTCTTC. This translates into CASNFRPDDNEQFF.

Only a few counts were recorded for this clonotype. The V and J genes are TRBV7-9 and TRBJ1-1; D is possibly TRBD1 (5 bases). V was pared by 1 base and J by 0 bases, with 12 bases between. Germline V lookup: CDR1 SEHNR, CDR2 FQNEAQ (reference sequence). The CDR3 totals 16 residues. Here the CDR3 reads CASSLGGVLLNTEAFF. Written as DNA, the CDR3 is TGTGCCAGCAGCTTAGGGGGGGTGCTGTTGAACACTGAAGCTTTCTTT. Complete variable domain (other parts from reference TRBV7-9 and TRBJ1-1): DTGVSQNPRHKITKRGQNVTFRCDPISEHNRLYWYRQTLGQGPEFLTYFQNEAQLEKSRLLSDRFSAERPKGSFSTLEIQRTEQGDSAMYLCASSLGGVLLNTEAFFGQGTRLTVV.

This clonotype was counted many times. The rearrangement uses TRBV5-5 and TRBJ2-3; 13 bases align to TRBD2. The CDR3 has 16 amino acids. V dropped 4 bases and J dropped 4; count of bases not matched to a gene: 6. Germline-derived CDR1 and CDR2 are SGHKS and YYEKEE (reference sequence). The CDR3 DNA sequence: TGTGCCAGCAGCCCAAGGACTAGCGGGGGTTCAGATACGCAGTATTTT. Amino acid sequence: CASSPRTSGGSDTQYF.

This clonotype was counted ten times or more. The chain employs TRBV7-8 and TRBJ2-7, with D perhaps matching TRBD1 (6 bases). V shed 2 bases and J shed 1 base, with 12 bases lying between them. The V gene's germline CDR1 is SGHVS and CDR2 FQNEAQ. The CDR3 contains 15 residues. CDR3 protein: CASSLRTETSYEQYF. The CDR3 DNA follows: TGTGCCAGCAGCTTAAGGACAGAGACGTCCTACGAGCAGTACTTC.

A few counts support this clonotype. This rearrangement joins TRBV20-1 to TRBJ1-1; D gene uncertain. The CDR3 loop spans 15 amino acids. V dropped 6 bases and J dropped 2 bases, with 19 bases sitting between them. CDR1 and CDR2 (germline): DFQATT, SNEGSKA (reference sequence). Here the CDR3 DNA reads TGCAGTGCCCGCACAACTCCCCCGCTAAACACTGAAGCTTTCTTT. It yields the protein CSARTTPPLNTEAFF.

The CDR3: CSVREAGDYGYTF. CDR3 in DNA: TGCAGCGTAAGAGAGGCAGGGGACTATGGCTACACCTTC. The rearrangement joins TRBV29-1 to TRBJ1-2, with a tentative D call TRBD1 (6 bases). V was pared by 6 bases and J by 3 bases, with 14 bases between. The V gene's germline CDR1 is SQVTM and CDR2 ANQGSEA. The CDR3 is 13 residues long.

This chain joins TRBV5-1 and TRBJ2-1, with D possibly TRBD2 on 6 matching bases. Per germline, CDR1 SGHRS and CDR2 YFSETQ. The CDR3 runs to 14 residues. The V end lost 4 bases, the J end lost 5 bases, and 13 bases lay between the germline ends. In nucleotides, the CDR3 is TGCGCCAGCAGCGGGACTCCTGGGGACAATGAGCAGTTCTTC. This encodes CASSGTPGDNEQFF.

The chain is built from TRBV5-1 and TRBJ2-7, with 11 bases that match TRBD2. Germline CDR1 reads SGHRS; CDR2 reads YFSETQ. This CDR3 has 17 residues. V shed 3 bases and J 1 base; nucleotides not matched to a gene: 9. The CDR3 protein is CASSWTDLAGGSYEQYF. CDR3 nucleotides: TGCGCCAGCAGCTGGACCGATCTAGCGGGGGGATCCTACGAGCAGTACTTC.

The rearrangement links TRBV7-2 to TRBJ2-7, with D perhaps matching TRBD1 (6 bases). The germline gives CDR1 SGHTA, CDR2 FQGNSA. V was pared by 8 bases and J by 8 bases, with 22 bases between. CDR3 length equals 14 residues. The CDR3 protein is CASVLGASSAKQYF. The CDR3, as DNA: TGTGCCAGCGTCTTGGGGGCTAGCAGTGCAAAGCAGTACTTC.

This clonotype was detected many times. The V and J genes are TRBV18 and TRBJ1-3, with D unresolved. The CDR3 extends over 14 amino acids. Trimming left V 3 bases short and J 2 bases short, with 8 bases between. Germline V gene sequence: CDR1 KGHSH, CDR2 LQKENI. The CDR3 DNA is TGTGCCAGCTCACCGGACTCTCCTGGAAACACCATATATTTT. Its translation: CASSPDSPGNTIYF.